The following is a T cell receptor (beta chain) sequence with its context. In the original processing: Amplified reference gene primers provided the basis for estimating nucleated cell counts. Here immunoSEQ multiplex PCR was the method, and the copy in TCRdb shows in-frame clones only, minus some. D and trimming come from the DNA, and the V and J calls and clone size come from that table. Among more than 9,500 clones listed, around 71% were seen once. Enrolment of Seattle patients took place during active infection, and they were followed longitudinally. The data stem from a study of blood T cell repertoires in COVID-19. Background on the study: Samples of COVID-19 (acute and convalescent) were obtained from the United States, Italy and Spain.

CDR1 is SGHTA and CDR2 is FQGTGA in the germline V gene. Trimming cost V 5 bases and J 2 bases; bases outside gene matches: 7. This CDR3 comprises 17 residues. The receptor comes from a man between 60 and 75 years old with COVID-19, enrolled during active disease. The J gene is TRBJ2-1, the V gene TRBV7-3; TRBD2 agrees at 12 bases. The source material was peripheral blood. The CDR3 DNA reads TGTGCCAGCAGCCCACTAGCGGGAGGACCCACCTACAATGAGCAGTTCTTC. Protein product: CASSPLAGGPTYNEQFF.